One sample yielded the 24 T cell receptor beta chains listed below, sequenced in a study of metastatic and nonmetastatic thyroid tumors. Using MiXCR, TCRdb reanalyzed the PCR reads. The sample shows under 6,000 clones, over 25% of them seen only once. Each patient came to thyroid surgery without any prior treatment (of any kind). Material: adjacent normal tissue. The receptors derive from a female donor with papillary thyroid cancer or a benign thyroid nodule (not recorded which). Some clones in this sample may be carry-over from other donors' samples.

This clone was observed at least ten times. V usage is TRBV4-3 and J usage is TRBJ2-1, with D uncertain. The CDR3 sequence is 17 residues long. The V gene lost 0 bases and the J gene lost 3 bases, with 15 bases spanning the gap. Germline V gene sequence: CDR1 LGHNA, CDR2 YSLEER. The CDR3 sequence is CASSQDGVGRIYNEQFF. The CDR3 DNA reads TGCGCCAGCAGCCAAGATGGGGTTGGAAGGATCTACAATGAGCAGTTCTTC.

The gene calls are TRBV5-1 and TRBJ2-7; unclear D gene. The CDR3 sequence is 14 residues long. The germline V gene encodes CDR1 SGHRS and CDR2 YFSETQ. The V end was cut by 1 base, the J end by 3 bases, with 11 bases between. CDR3 nucleotide sequence: TGCGCCAGCAGCTTGTCCGCAGGCAACTACGAGCAGTACTTC. It yields the protein CASSLSAGNYEQYF.

This clone was recorded many times. V gene TRBV18 combines with J gene TRBJ2-2; D gene unclear. The CDR3 covers 12 residues. Germline V gene data show CDR1 as KGHSH and CDR2 as LQKENI. Trimming left V 2 bases short and J 6 bases short, with 4 bases between. The CDR3: CASSPGAGELFF. The DNA of the CDR3 is TGTGCCAGCTCACCAGGTGCCGGGGAGCTGTTTTTT.

This clone was counted only a few times. Here the CDR3 DNA reads TGTGCCAGCCGCTACCCAGGGCTAGGTTCCTACGAGCAGTACTTC. Its protein is CASRYPGLGSYEQYF. The V gene is TRBV2, the J gene TRBJ2-7; D might be TRBD1 (5 bases). Trimming shortened V by 8 bases and J by 1 base, and 18 bases separated the two germline ends. CDR3 length: 15 residues. Germline CDR1 reads SNHLY; CDR2 reads FYNNEI.

The chain has TRBV15 and TRBJ1-6; TRBD1 aligns across 11 bases. Per germline, CDR1 LNHNV and CDR2 YYDKDF (reference sequence). V was pared by 0 bases and J by 9 bases, with 1 base of the junction left unmatched. The CDR3 loop spans 15 amino acids. The CDR3 loop reads CATSREDRGLSPLHF. CDR3 bases: TGTGCCACCAGCAGAGAGGACAGGGGGCTTTCACCCCTCCACTTT. Looking up the rest from reference TRBV15 and TRBJ1-6 gives the full variable domain: DAMVIQNPRYQVTQFGKPVTLSCSQTLNHNVMYWYQQKSSQAPKLLFHYYDKDFNNEADTPDNFQSRRPNTSFCFLDIRSPGLGDTAMYLCATSREDRGLSPLHFGNGTRLTVT.

This clone is large (0.1 to 1%) in the sample. The same CDR3 is also encoded by other DNA sequences in this sample. The chain carries TRBV30 and TRBJ2-7, with 7 nucleotides matching TRBD1. The J segment lost 2 bases and the V segment lost 0 bases, leaving 4 bases of the junction unmatched. CDR3 length equals 14 residues. Germline V gene sequence: CDR1 GTSNPN, CDR2 SVGIG (reference sequence). The CDR3 sequence is CAWSVSGTAYEQYF. Written as DNA, the CDR3 is TGTGCCTGGAGTGTCTCCGGGACAGCCTACGAGCAGTACTTC.

The V and J genes are TRBV11-2 and TRBJ2-5; 12 bases line up with TRBD2. The CDR3 has 17 residues. J lost 5 bases, V lost 1 base, and 8 bases had no gene match. Germline values: CDR1 SGHAT, CDR2 FQNNGV. CDR3 region: CASSLGLAGGPGETQYF. The CDR3 DNA is TGTGCCAGCAGCTTAGGCCTAGCGGGAGGGCCGGGTGAGACCCAGTACTTC.

V gene TRBV11-2 combines with J gene TRBJ2-7; D is undetermined. CDR1 is SGHAT and CDR2 is FQNNGV in the germline V gene. CDR3 size: 11 residues. V was trimmed by 0 bases and J by 12 bases, leaving 9 bases between them. CDR3 DNA: TGTGCCAGCAGCTTAGAGCAGATAATGTACTTC. Its protein is CASSLEQIMYF. Combining the CDR3 with reference TRBV11-2 and TRBJ2-7 gives the whole variable domain EAGVAQSPRYKIIEKRQSVAFWCNPISGHATLYWYQQILGQGPKLLIQFQNNGVVDDSQLPKDRFSAERLKGVDSTLKIQPAKLEDSAVYLCASSLEQIMYFGPGTRLTVT.

The J gene is TRBJ2-7, the V gene TRBV11-2; TRBD2 aligns across 14 bases. This CDR3 is 15 amino acids long. Per germline, CDR1 SGHAT and CDR2 FQNNGV. V was clipped by 5 bases and J by 6 bases; unmatched bases: 6. The CDR3 loop reads CASSPGLAGESEQYF. The CDR3 DNA reads TGTGCCAGCAGCCCGGGACTAGCGGGAGAATCCGAGCAGTACTTC. The whole variable domain, remainder taken from reference TRBV11-2 and TRBJ2-7, is EAGVAQSPRYKIIEKRQSVAFWCNPISGHATLYWYQQILGQGPKLLIQFQNNGVVDDSQLPKDRFSAERLKGVDSTLKIQPAKLEDSAVYLCASSPGLAGESEQYFGPGTRLTVT.

This clone was observed at least ten times. This chain links TRBV5-6 with TRBJ2-3, with D possibly TRBD2 on 5 matching bases. The CDR3 totals 16 residues. CDR1 SGHDT and CDR2 YYEEEE come from the germline V gene. V lost 4 bases and J lost 4, with 19 bases in between. CDR3 sequence (DNA): TGTGCCAGCAGCCACGCGAAGCGGAGCTTTGCAGATACGCAGTATTTT. The encoded protein is CASSHAKRSFADTQYF.

This clone has just a few counts. An end of the junction does not agree with germline; a read error may underlie this. This chain uses TRBV6-2 or TRBV6-3 with TRBJ2-6, with D perhaps matching TRBD1 (5 bases). Germline V gene data show CDR1 as MNHEY and CDR2 as SVGEGT. CDR3 length: 17 amino acids. The CDR3 nucleotides read TGTGCCAGCAGTTCTCGGCAGAGAGTCTATGGGGCAAACGTCCTGACTTTC. It codes for CASSSRQRVYGANVLTF.

This clone turned up a few times. The germline gene is not matched at one end of the junction; a read error may be the cause. Other nucleotide sequences from this sample produce the same CDR3. The rearrangement uses TRBV9 and TRBJ2-6; D may be TRBD2 (6 bases). The CDR3 extends over 14 amino acids. Looked up from germline, CDR1 is SGDLS and CDR2 is YYNGEE. This CDR3 reads CASSPGTGANVLTF. The CDR3 nucleotides read TGTGCCAGCAGTCCAGGGACTGGGGCCAACGTCCTGACCTTC.

V gene TRBV20-1 combines with J gene TRBJ2-7, with a possible D match to TRBD2 (5 bases). V was shortened by 1 base and J by 2 bases, with 6 bases between the two germline ends. CDR3 size: 12 residues. Germline CDR1 reads DFQATT; CDR2 reads SNEGSKA (reference sequence). The CDR3, as DNA: TGCAGTGCTAGAGGGGAGACCTACGAGCAGTACTTC. Its translation: CSARGETYEQYF.

This clone was recorded at least ten times. V and J are TRBV6-6 and TRBJ2-1; TRBD2 matches at 15 bases. The CDR3 spans 17 residues. Germline V gene sequence: CDR1 MNHNY, CDR2 SVGAGI (reference sequence). The junction had 7 bases not matched to a gene; V was cut back by 6 bases and J by 4 bases. The DNA of the CDR3 is TGTGCCAGCAGGGTCGGGACTAGCGGGGGGATATACAATGAGCAGTTCTTC. Its translation: CASRVGTSGGIYNEQFF.

The gene calls are TRBV27 and TRBJ1-2; 11 nucleotides match TRBD1. J gave up 5 bases and V 2 bases, and 1 base lay outside the gene matches. There are 14 residues in the CDR3. CDR1 is MNHEY and CDR2 is SMNVEV in the germline V gene (reference sequence). CDR3 sequence reads: CASSLGTGGYGYTF. CDR3 nucleotide sequence: TGTGCCAGCAGTTTAGGGACAGGGGGTTATGGCTACACCTTC.

This clone turned up a few times. CDR3 DNA: TGTGCCAGCAGTCGCGCTTGGAGCCCCACGGCTAGCACAGATACGCAGTATTTT. This codes for CASSRAWSPTASTDTQYF. J is TRBJ2-3 and V is TRBV6-5; D gene ambiguous. Germline values: CDR1 MNHEY, CDR2 SVGAGI. This CDR3 has 18 amino acids. V was clipped by 5 bases and J by 0 bases, with 21 bases between them.

In its sample, this clone was seen once. The gene calls are TRBV4-1 and TRBJ1-2, with D possibly TRBD1 on 6 matching bases. Germline V CDR1 and CDR2: MGHRA, YSYEKL. CDR3 size: 15 residues. Trimming removed 6 bases from V and 3 bases from J, with 17 bases in between. CDR3 DNA: TGCGCCAGCAGTCTGAGGGGGGCGGGTGACTATGGCTACACCTTC. It translates to CASSLRGAGDYGYTF.

The V call is TRBV7-2, the J call TRBJ2-7; no reliable D call. The germline V gene encodes CDR1 SGHTA and CDR2 FQGNSA. The V end was cut by 7 bases, the J end by 3 bases, with 10 bases between. This CDR3 is 12 amino acids long. The CDR3 coding sequence is TGTGCCAGCATCTTTCAAGGCTACGAGCAGTACTTC. The encoded protein is CASIFQGYEQYF.

Many counts were recorded for this clone. A read error may be the cause here, since a much bigger clone is one base away. This chain links TRBV18 with TRBJ2-5, with D perhaps matching TRBD1 or TRBD2 (6 bases each). V was clipped by 4 bases and J by 1 base, with 10 bases between them. Germline loops: CDR1 KGHSH, CDR2 LQKENI. The length of the CDR3 is 14 residues. The CDR3 spells CASSRGAAQETQYF. In DNA form, the CDR3 reads TGTGCCAGCTCACGGGGGGCAGCCCAAGAGACCCAGTACTTC.

This chain connects TRBV7-9 to TRBJ2-7, with D maybe TRBD1 (6 bases). The CDR3 has 15 amino acids. The V and J ends lost 5 bases and 3 bases respectively, with 17 bases between them. CDR1 and CDR2 (germline): SEHNR, FQNEAQ (reference sequence). DNA of the CDR3: TGTGCCAGCAGCGGCCCCCCACCGGGACACTACGAGCAGTACTTC. Amino acid sequence: CASSGPPPGHYEQYF.

This clone has a handful of counts. The rearrangement uses TRBV28 and TRBJ2-7; the match to TRBD2 covers 13 bases. Unmatched junction bases numbered 17, after V lost 6 bases and J lost 0 bases. The CDR3 contains 20 residues. Germline lookup yields CDR1 MDHEN and CDR2 SYDVKM. The CDR3 coding sequence is TGTGCCAGCAGCCCTACCCCCGGACTAGCGGGGGCCCCGAGCTCCTACGAGCAGTACTTC. Encoded protein: CASSPTPGLAGAPSSYEQYF.

Within the sample, this clone is medium-sized. CDR3 residues: CASSLLNSPLHF. DNA for the CDR3: TGCGCCAGCAGCCTACTAAATTCACCCCTCCACTTT. The chain has TRBV5-1 and TRBJ1-6; D remains ambiguous. V lost 4 bases to trimming and J lost 7 bases, with 6 bases between them. CDR1 and CDR2 (germline): SGHRS, YFSETQ. CDR3 length: 12 residues.

CDR3 sequence reads: CASRDSNSNQPQHF. The CDR3 coding sequence is TGTGCCAGCAGGGACAGCAATAGCAATCAGCCCCAGCATTTT. The chain recombines TRBV6-1 with TRBJ1-5; tentatively, D is TRBD1 (6 bases). Deletions cut 6 bases from V and 0 bases from J, with 9 bases between. The germline CDR1 and CDR2 sequences are MNHNS and SASEGT. There are 14 residues in the CDR3.

The chain uses TRBV19 and TRBJ1-1, with D uncertain. In germline, CDR1 is LNHDA, CDR2 SQIVND (reference sequence). This CDR3 has 14 amino acids. The V end was cut by 1 base, the J end by 2 bases, with 8 bases between. The CDR3 DNA is TGTGCCAGTAGTATAGGTAGCTCCAACACTGAAGCTTTCTTT. Translated, it gives CASSIGSSNTEAFF.